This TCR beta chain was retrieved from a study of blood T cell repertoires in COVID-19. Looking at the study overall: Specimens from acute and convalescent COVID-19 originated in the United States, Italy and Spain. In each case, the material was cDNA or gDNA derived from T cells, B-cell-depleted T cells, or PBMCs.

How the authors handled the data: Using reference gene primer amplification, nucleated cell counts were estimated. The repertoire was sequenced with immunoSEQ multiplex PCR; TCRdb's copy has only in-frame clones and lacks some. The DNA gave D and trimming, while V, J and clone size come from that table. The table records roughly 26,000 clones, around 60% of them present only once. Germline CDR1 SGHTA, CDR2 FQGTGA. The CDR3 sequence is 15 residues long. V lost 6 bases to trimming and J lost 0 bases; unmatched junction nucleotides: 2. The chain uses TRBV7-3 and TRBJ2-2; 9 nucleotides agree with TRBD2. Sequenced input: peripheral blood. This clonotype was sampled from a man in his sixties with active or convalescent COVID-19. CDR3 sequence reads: CASSSGRTNTGELFF. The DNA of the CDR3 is TGTGCCAGCAGTAGCGGGAGAACGAACACCGGGGAGCTGTTTTTT.